These 27 T cell receptor beta chains came from one sample sequenced in a study of blood T cells in healthy people across ages. Using a J-beta primer mix together with a sample-barcoded 5' primer, a second PCR was run for roughly 6 to 12 cycles. TCRdb called the 5' RACE reads again in MiXCR, with one record for every CDR3 protein. Seen here are 600,000 to 800,000 distinct CDR3 sequences, 52% observed once, and the top ten hold roughly 14%. Sequencing was performed on blood. The origin of the receptors is a woman older than 75 in good health.

This sequence joins TRBV6-5 and TRBJ2-3, with D maybe TRBD1 (6 bases). The CDR3 is 15 amino acids. Per the germline V gene, CDR1 is MNHEY and CDR2 is SVGAGI. V lost 6 bases, J lost 5 bases, and 18 bases lay in between. CDR3 loop: CASSYRTVKGDTQYF. The CDR3 bases are TGTGCCAGCAGCTACAGGACAGTTAAGGGAGATACGCAGTATTTT.

As for this clonotype: Given a much more abundant clone one base away, this may be a read error. V gene TRBV7-8 combines with J gene TRBJ2-7; D is unclear. TRBJ2-5 explains the end of the DNA better; the J call may be wrong. Germline loops: CDR1 SGHVS, CDR2 FQNEAQ. This CDR3 has 13 residues. The CDR3 coding sequence is TGTGCCAGCAGCGCTAGAAGGCGAGAGACCCAGTACTTC. This encodes CASSARRRETQYF.

This clonotype has ten or more counts. V is TRBV10-3 and J is TRBJ2-5; the D is unclear. Per germline, CDR1 ENHRY and CDR2 SYGVKD. The CDR3 is made up of 13 amino acids. Between the trimmed V and J ends, which lost 11 bases and 5 bases, there was a span of 18 bases. CDR3 loop: CASLHGLGETQYF. The CDR3 DNA reads TGTGCCTCACTACATGGGCTCGGCGAGACCCAGTACTTC.

This clonotype was picked up many times. J is TRBJ2-1 and V is TRBV6-1; maybe TRBD2 (6 bases). The CDR3 is made up of 15 amino acids. V lost 5 bases and J 2 bases, leaving 13 bases between the germline ends. Germline assignment: CDR1 MNHNS and CDR2 SASEGT. As DNA, the CDR3 is TGTGCCAGCAGTATCCTCGGCGGGACCTACAATGAGCAGTTCTTC. Protein sequence: CASSILGGTYNEQFF.

In this sample, this clonotype turned up many times. The chain has TRBV28 and TRBJ2-5; maybe TRBD2 (6 bases). The CDR3 totals 15 residues. CDR1 MDHEN and CDR2 SYDVKM come from the germline V gene. V was clipped by 5 bases and J by 3 bases, with 16 bases between them. CDR3 residues: CASSPGTSRKETQYF. CDR3 nucleotide sequence: TGTGCCAGCAGTCCTGGGACTTCCAGGAAAGAGACCCAGTACTTC.

At least ten counts were recorded for this clonotype. This sequence joins TRBV7-7 and TRBJ2-3, with 8 bases matching TRBD2. From germline, CDR1 is SSHAT and CDR2 FNYEAQ (reference sequence). V lost 4 bases and J lost 6; bases outside the gene matches: 0. This CDR3 is built from 12 residues. The CDR3 protein is CASSSGGDTQYF. In nucleotides, the CDR3 is TGTGCCAGCAGCTCGGGGGGGGATACGCAGTATTTT.

This clonotype was seen at least ten times. This chain connects TRBV27 to TRBJ2-5, with TRBD2 matching over 8 bases. J lost 0 bases, V lost 5 bases, and 14 bases had no gene match. Looked up from germline, CDR1 is MNHEY and CDR2 is SMNVEV (reference sequence). The CDR3 sequence is 18 residues long. In DNA form, the CDR3 reads TGTGCCAGCAGTCCCCCCCCGGGAGGGGGTATATACCAAGAGACCCAGTACTTC. Protein product: CASSPPPGGGIYQETQYF.

This clonotype came up many times. The chain is built from TRBV11-1 and TRBJ2-1; D is unresolved. Germline lookup yields CDR1 SGHAT and CDR2 FQDESV (reference sequence). The germline V and J ends were trimmed by 6 bases and 5 bases, with 8 bases remaining between them. The CDR3 sequence is 12 residues long. In nucleotides, the CDR3 is TGTGCCAGCAGTCCATTCCACAATGAGCAGTTCTTC. Its protein is CASSPFHNEQFF.

Note on this clonotype: Being one base from a much bigger clone, this may be a read error. The chain links TRBV5-1 to TRBJ2-1; 7 bases are shared with TRBD1. From germline, CDR1 is SGHRS and CDR2 YFSETQ. This CDR3 region has 15 residues. CDR3 sequence reads: CASSSGQSSYKEQFF. The CDR3 DNA reads as TGCGCCAGCAGCTCGGGACAGAGCTCCTACAAGGAGCAGTTCTTC.

This clonotype was detected ten times or more. The chain recombines TRBV27 with TRBJ2-5; D is uncertain. V shed 2 bases and J shed 2 bases, with 9 bases lying between them. Germline values: CDR1 MNHEY, CDR2 SMNVEV (reference sequence). The CDR3 is made up of 14 amino acids. CDR3 sequence (DNA): TGTGCCAGCAGTTTAAGGGCAGTTCAAGAGACCCAGTACTTC. This sequence encodes CASSLRAVQETQYF.

This clonotype was observed a few times. This chain joins TRBV6-2 or TRBV6-3 and TRBJ2-2; the D gene is possibly TRBD2 (5 bases). Looked up from germline, CDR1 is MNHEY and CDR2 is SVGEGT. Trimming left V 5 bases short and J 4 bases short, with 17 bases between. The CDR3 has 16 amino acids. The CDR3 DNA sequence: TGTGCCAGCAGTCCGGACGGGATCAGTTCCACCGGGGAGCTGTTTTTT. Encoded protein: CASSPDGISSTGELFF.

The chain employs TRBV12-3 or TRBV12-4 and TRBJ2-2, with 8 bases matching TRBD1. The CDR3 loop spans 17 amino acids. V shed 7 bases and J 2 bases; nucleotides not matched to a gene: 12. CDR3 nucleotides: TGTGCCAGCACCAACCGGGCGGACAGGGTAAACACCGGGGAGCTGTTTTTT. This sequence encodes CASTNRADRVNTGELFF.

The chain links TRBV4-3 to TRBJ1-2; weak D call: TRBD1 (6 bases). The germline CDR1 and CDR2 sequences are LGHNA and YSLEER. The CDR3 runs 14 residues. V lost 0 bases, J lost 8 bases, and 13 bases lay in between. The CDR3 coding sequence is TGCGCCAGCAGCCAAGATCGGACAGTTCACGGCTACACCTTC. Its translation is CASSQDRTVHGYTF.

This chain joins TRBV6-5 and TRBJ1-4; the match to TRBD1 covers 7 bases. The CDR3 consists of 16 residues. Looked up from germline, CDR1 is MNHEY and CDR2 is SVGAGI. The junction had 13 bases not matched to a gene; V was cut back by 4 bases and J by 8 bases. The DNA for the CDR3 is TGTGCCAGCAGTTCCACTACAGGGGCTCCGCTCGAAAAACTGTTTTTT. Protein product: CASSSTTGAPLEKLFF.

The rearrangement joins TRBV7-3 to TRBJ1-1; D is ambiguous. The germline gives CDR1 SGHTA, CDR2 FQGTGA. CDR3 length: 13 residues. Deletions cut 5 bases from V and 1 base from J, with 8 bases between. This CDR3 reads CASSVSPNTEAFF. CDR3 sequence (DNA): TGTGCCAGCAGCGTAAGCCCGAACACTGAAGCTTTCTTT. Looking up the rest from reference TRBV7-3 and TRBJ1-1 gives the full variable domain: GAGVSQTPSNKVTEKGKYVELRCDPISGHTALYWYRQSLGQGPEFLIYFQGTGAADDSGLPNDRFFAVRPEGSVSTLKIQRTERGDSAVYLCASSVSPNTEAFFGQGTRLTVV.

This clonotype was detected only a few times. The chain links TRBV3-1 to TRBJ2-7, with D tentatively TRBD1 (6 bases). This CDR3 contains 14 residues. V was shortened by 4 bases and J by 6 bases, with 16 bases between the two germline ends. In germline, CDR1 is LGHDT, CDR2 YNNKEL (reference sequence). CDR3 coding DNA: TGTGCCAGCAGCCTGGGGCGCAGGGGCGGCGAGCAGTACTTC. Amino acids: CASSLGRRGGEQYF.

In this sample, this clonotype turned up many times. The rearrangement joins TRBV4-1 to TRBJ2-2; TRBD1 matches at 12 bases. J lost 4 bases, V lost 5 bases, and 8 bases had no gene match. Germline lookup yields CDR1 MGHRA and CDR2 YSYEKL. This CDR3 has 17 residues. The CDR3 sequence: CASSNRDRGHRTGELFF. The CDR3 nucleotides read TGCGCCAGCAGCAACCGGGACAGGGGGCATCGCACCGGGGAGCTGTTTTTT.

The chain employs TRBV7-9 and TRBJ2-1, with 11 positions matching TRBD2. Looked up from germline, CDR1 is SEHNR and CDR2 is FQNEAQ (reference sequence). The CDR3 runs to 15 residues. The V gene end was trimmed by 3 bases and the J gene end by 8 bases; junction bases not matched to a gene: 6. The CDR3 nucleotides are TGTGCCAGCAGCTTCAAAACTAGCGGGAGCGATGAGCAGTTCTTC. This sequence encodes CASSFKTSGSDEQFF.

In this sample, this clonotype turned up a few times. The chain joins TRBV3-1 to TRBJ2-7, with D uncertain. Per the germline V gene, CDR1 is LGHDT and CDR2 is YNNKEL (reference sequence). V was shortened by 1 base and J by 3 bases, with 7 bases between the two germline ends. The CDR3 has 13 residues. CDR3 coding DNA: TGTGCCAGCAGCCAAGGACGAGACTACGAGCAGTACTTC. Translated: CASSQGRDYEQYF.

This clonotype was counted many times. The chain is built from TRBV5-1 and TRBJ2-1; 12 bases agree with TRBD2. CDR1 and CDR2 (germline): SGHRS, YFSETQ. The CDR3 contains 16 residues. V lost 2 bases to trimming and J lost 9 bases; unmatched junction nucleotides: 9. The CDR3 nucleotides are TGCGCCAGCAGCTTTTTTAGAGGACTAGCGGGATCTGAGCAGTTCTTC. It encodes CASSFFRGLAGSEQFF.

This clonotype was detected ten times or more. V is TRBV12-3 or TRBV12-4 and J is TRBJ2-1, with 7 bases lining up with TRBD1. V lost 6 bases to trimming and J lost 1 base; unmatched junction nucleotides: 6. This CDR3 is built from 15 residues. The CDR3 nucleotides are TGTGCCAGCAGCCTCGACAGGGCTTCCTACAATGAGCAGTTCTTC. It is translated as CASSLDRASYNEQFF.

This clonotype came up once. This chain uses TRBV20-1 with TRBJ2-5; perhaps TRBD2 as D (6 bases). CDR1 DFQATT and CDR2 SNEGSKA come from the germline V gene (reference sequence). The CDR3 covers 14 residues. Trimming removed 2 bases from V and 11 bases from J, with 21 bases in between. The DNA of the CDR3 is TGCAGTGCTAGACCGCGGGACCGCCCCGTTGAGCAGTACTTC. It encodes CSARPRDRPVEQYF.

The rearrangement uses TRBV28 and TRBJ1-1, with D tentatively TRBD1 (5 bases). CDR3 size: 16 residues. CDR1 and CDR2 from the germline V gene are MDHEN and SYDVKM. The V and J ends lost 5 bases and 6 bases respectively, with 22 bases between them. The CDR3 DNA follows: TGTGCCAGCAGTCCGCGGGAGGGGACCCTTACGGCTGAAGCTTTCTTT. The encoded protein is CASSPREGTLTAEAFF.

This chain uses TRBV29-1 with TRBJ2-4; possibly TRBD2 for D (6 bases). This CDR3 contains 16 residues. Between the trimmed V and J ends, which lost 8 bases and 0 bases, there was a span of 20 bases. CDR1 SQVTM and CDR2 ANQGSEA come from the germline V gene. This chain's CDR3 is CSPQFSLTRAKNIQYF. Written as DNA, the CDR3 is TGCAGCCCACAGTTTTCCCTGACTAGAGCCAAAAACATTCAGTACTTC. The variable domain in full, completed from reference TRBV29-1 and TRBJ2-4, reads SAVISQKPSRDICQRGTSLTIQCQVDSQVTMMFWYRQQPGQSLTLIATANQGSEATYESGFVIDKFPISRPNLTFSTLTVSNMSPEDSSIYLCSPQFSLTRAKNIQYFGAGTRLSVL.

Notes on this clonotype: A much larger clone lies one base from this, so it may be a read error. J is TRBJ2-1 and V is TRBV5-1, with 9 nucleotides matching TRBD2. Germline V gives CDR1 SGHRS, CDR2 YFSETQ. There are 15 residues in the CDR3. The CDR3: CASSPSAGGYNKQFF. In nucleotides, the CDR3 is TGCGCCAGCAGCCCCTCAGCGGGAGGTTACAATAAGCAGTTCTTC. Filled out from reference TRBV5-1 and TRBJ2-1, the complete variable domain reads KAGVTQTPRYLIKTRGQQVTLSCSPISGHRSVSWYQQTPGQGLQFLFEYFSETQRNKGNFPGRFSGRQFSNSRSEMNVSTLELGDSALYLCASSPSAGGYNKQFFGPGTRLTVL.

The chain links TRBV7-2 to TRBJ1-2; D gene unclear. V dropped 3 bases and J dropped 8 bases, with 22 bases sitting between them. Germline-derived CDR1 and CDR2 are SGHTA and FQGNSA. The CDR3 contains 16 residues. CDR3 nucleotide sequence: TGTGCCAGCAGCTTTCTAACTTCCACGGAAGATCTCGGCTACACCTTC. It codes for CASSFLTSTEDLGYTF.

The CDR3 sequence is CASSSSTGSNQPQHF. The CDR3, as DNA: TGTGCCAGCTCAAGCTCGACAGGGAGCAATCAGCCCCAGCATTTT. The rearrangement joins TRBV18 to TRBJ1-5, with 7 bases fitting TRBD1. V lost 5 bases to trimming and J lost 1 base; unmatched junction nucleotides: 5. This CDR3 contains 15 residues. Germline CDR1 KGHSH, CDR2 LQKENI.